This record covers a single T cell receptor (beta chain). The target of this receptor is not known. Base qualities are not at hand, and no much larger clone is one base apart. The data were taken from a study of blood T cells in healthy people across ages (dated by TCRdb to about 2015). For the study in its entirety: In model experiments, template switching captured roughly one uniquely barcoded TCR beta cDNA molecule for every two T cells. To avoid experimental bias, donors of different ages were distributed randomly across sequencing lanes. Four age groups were formed from the donors: young (average 16 years), middle-aged (just under 40), aged (roughly 56) and long-lived (82). Using deep sequencing normalized with unique cDNA molecular identifiers, the study measured how TCR beta repertoire diversity changes with age. For two donors (one aged 18 to 30 and one aged 80 or older), the study analyzed two additional independent replicas of 1 million unique cDNA reads from the same blood draw.

CDR1 and CDR2 are read off the germline V gene as MGHRA and YSYEKL. Compared with germline, V lacks 4 bases and J lacks 6 bases; bases without a gene match: 9. Taken from cysteine to phenylalanine, the CDR3 has 16 residues. Of the read, only the CDR3 DNA is kept; its 48 bases are in frame from base 1. The donors were roughly 40 Caucasian individuals from Russia, aged roughly 6 to 90 years, who were systemically healthy. Each donor gave 8 to 10 milliliters of peripheral blood, drawn into EDTA-treated Vacutainer tubes. Ficoll-Paque density-gradient centrifugation was used to isolate PBMCs, with at least 6.5 million per sample. Trizol reagent was used to extract total RNA from the PBMCs, yielding at least 6 micrograms per sample. The percentages of naive CD45RAhigh/CD27high T cells were determined by flow cytometry on a PBMC aliquot from every donor. What the authors observed across the whole study: Estimates of total diversity based on one million sequenced T cells were considered lower bounds and underestimates. Compared with the aged group, the long-lived group had more naive CD4+ T cells, fewer expanded clones and increased TCR diversity, suggesting age selection. Bulk unsorted PBMC profiling prevented conclusive comparison of naive and antigen-experienced compartments. As age increased, observed TCR beta diversity per million T cells dropped in a roughly linear way, and a significant reduction was already evident by age about 36. Donor CMV infection status was unknown, potentially confounding age-related changes in expanded clonotypes. The percentage of naive T cells measured by flow cytometry correlated strongly with observed TCR beta diversity.

The library was built by means of 5' RACE. Data came from an Illumina HiSeq 2500. The second PCR ran for about 6 to 12 cycles and used a J-beta primer mix along with a sample-barcoded 5' primer. A unique molecular identifier was introduced onto each TCR beta cDNA molecule by a template-switch 5' adaptor carrying 12 random nucleotides. Each sample yielded at least 2.5 million CDR3-containing paired-end reads. First-strand cDNA synthesis was performed from all RNA using the Mint cDNA synthesis kit, with priming by a TRBC-specific oligonucleotide. Following uracil-DNA glycosylase treatment, all cDNA underwent a first 18-cycle PCR with the universal primers M1SS and BC2_uni_R. Concerning the study's data processing: For normalization, 1 million high-quality reads were randomly selected from each sample, with every read carrying a distinct molecular identifier. Instead of being binned into consensus sequences, reads that shared molecular identifiers were thrown out. MiTCR, set to a Q25 quality threshold and the strictest error-elimination algorithm, was used for CDR3 identification, clonotype clustering and error correction. A nonparametric unseen species model with Euler transformation was used to estimate lower-bound total TCR beta diversity. TCRdb's own reprocessing of the public reads used fastp at Q25 and MiXCR and kept productive beta chains. CDR3 protein sequences are deduplicated, and each keeps its most common genes and DNA. Here the V and J calls rest on TCRdb's processing, not on the authors' analysis. For this sample the table gives 1.5 million to 1.8 million distinct CDR3 sequences, of which 42% were detected only once. The top ten clones comprise approximately 4% of the sample.

The source of this sequence is a woman aged 18-35 years in good health. This chain joins TRBV4-1 to TRBJ2-1, with 10 bases matching TRBD2. Sequencing was performed on blood. The CDR3 in this case is CASSPLAGAPPNEQFF. At the DNA level, the sequence is TGCGCCAGCAGCCCCCTAGCGGGGGCCCCACCCAATGAGCAGTTCTTC.